This T cell receptor beta chain appears in the sequencing data of a study of blood T cells in healthy people across ages. This CDR3 has 17 amino acids. Trimming cost V 1 base and J 8 bases, with 18 bases left between them. Together with a sample-barcoded 5' primer, a J-beta primer mix was included in a second PCR lasting about 6 to 11 cycles. MiXCR, run by TCRdb on the 5' RACE reads, gives a single entry per CDR3 protein. The sample yields around 1,700,000 distinct CDR3 sequences, approximately 28% seen once. This TCR derives from a woman aged 25 to 45 in good health. The V call is TRBV12-3 or TRBV12-4, the J call TRBJ2-6; the D gene could be TRBD1 or TRBD2 (5 bases each). Sequenced: blood. The CDR3, as DNA: TGTGCCAGCAGTTTAGTGGTTAGCGCTTCAGGGCCCAACGTCCTGACTTTC. This gives the protein CASSLVVSASGPNVLTF.